By share, the clone carrying this T cell receptor beta chain counts as large. Its antigen is undetermined. The genes are named according to mouse. The CDR3 end is not reached by the read, which stops 1 residue before it; the germline J gene fills it in. This entry is derived from a study of tissue T cells after allogeneic stem cell transplantation. General study findings and limits: Anatomically similar tissues had similar TCR repertoires within each patient. The patient cohort was small and clinically heterogeneous, with limited sampling depth. Motif-based clustering found tissue-specific repertoire signatures shared across patients, though few clones were shared.

Stated time point: mouse harvest day 14 after allogeneic transplant. Tail vein injection delivered 10^7 T-cell-depleted bone marrow cells and 10^6 splenic CD5+ T cells. B6 (H2b) cells into BALB/c (H2d) mice; tissues taken at day 7 or 14. The assay was immunoSEQ multiplex PCR, and TCRdb's table has in-frame clones only and misses some. The sample shows 1,500 to 2,000 clones, under 50% of them seen only once. From germline, CDR1 is SNHLY and CDR2 FYNGKV (reference sequence). V was clipped by 5 bases and J by 5 bases; unmatched bases: 6. The CDR3 covers 14 residues. The V gene is TRBV3, the J gene TRBJ2-7; the match to TRBD2 covers 10 bases. Sequences were obtained from spleen. The TCR was taken from a female BALB/c mouse given C57BL/6 T cells with graft-versus-host disease after an allogeneic hematopoietic cell transplant. The DNA read from the CDR3 is TGTGCCAGCAGCGCGGACTGGGGGTTCCATGAACAGTAC. Its protein is CASSADWGFHEQY. The entire CDR3 is CASSADWGFHEQYF. The entire variable domain, with the rest obtained from reference TRBV3 and TRBJ2-7, is as follows: GPKVLQIPSHQIIDMGQMVTLNCDPVSNHLYFYWYKQILGQQMEFLVNFYNGKVMEKSKLFKDQFSVERPDGSYFTLKIQPTALEDSAVYFCASSADWGFHEQYFGPGTRLTVL.